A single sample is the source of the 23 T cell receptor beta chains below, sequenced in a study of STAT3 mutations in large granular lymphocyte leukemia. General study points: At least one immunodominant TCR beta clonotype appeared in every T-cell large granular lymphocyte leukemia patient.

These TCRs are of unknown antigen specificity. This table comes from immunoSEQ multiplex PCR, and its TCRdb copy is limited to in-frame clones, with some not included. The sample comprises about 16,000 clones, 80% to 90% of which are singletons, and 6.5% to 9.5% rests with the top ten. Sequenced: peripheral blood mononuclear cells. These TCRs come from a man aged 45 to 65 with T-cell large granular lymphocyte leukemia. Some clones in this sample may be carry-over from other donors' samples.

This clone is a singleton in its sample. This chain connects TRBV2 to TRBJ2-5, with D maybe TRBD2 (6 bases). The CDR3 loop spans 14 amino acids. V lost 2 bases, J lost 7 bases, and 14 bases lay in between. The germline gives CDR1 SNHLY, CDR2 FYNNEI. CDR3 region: CASSERRSGGTQYF. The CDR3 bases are TGTGCCAGCAGTGAAAGGCGATCCGGGGGGACCCAGTACTTC.

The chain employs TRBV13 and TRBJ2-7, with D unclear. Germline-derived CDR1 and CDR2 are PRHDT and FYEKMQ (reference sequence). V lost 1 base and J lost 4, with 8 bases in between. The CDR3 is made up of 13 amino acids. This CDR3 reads CASSLEGSYEQYF. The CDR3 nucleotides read TGTGCCAGCAGCTTAGAGGGCAGTTACGAGCAGTACTTC.

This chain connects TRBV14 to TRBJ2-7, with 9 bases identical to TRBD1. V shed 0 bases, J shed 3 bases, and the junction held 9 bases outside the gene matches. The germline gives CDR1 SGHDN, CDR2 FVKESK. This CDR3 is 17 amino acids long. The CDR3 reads CASSQEAPRDRVYEQYF. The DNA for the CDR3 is TGTGCCAGCAGCCAAGAGGCCCCGAGGGACAGGGTCTACGAGCAGTACTTC.

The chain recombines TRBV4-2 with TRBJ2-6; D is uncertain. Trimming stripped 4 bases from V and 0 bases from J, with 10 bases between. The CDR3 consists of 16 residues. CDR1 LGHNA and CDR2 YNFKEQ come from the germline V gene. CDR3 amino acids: CASSPYTSSGANVLTF. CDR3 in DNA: TGTGCCAGCAGCCCGTACACAAGCTCTGGGGCCAACGTCCTGACTTTC.

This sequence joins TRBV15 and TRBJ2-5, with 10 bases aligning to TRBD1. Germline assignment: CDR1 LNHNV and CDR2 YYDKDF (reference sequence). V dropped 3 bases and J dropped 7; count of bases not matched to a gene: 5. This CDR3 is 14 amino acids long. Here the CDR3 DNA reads TGTGCCACCAGCAGCGACAGGGGGCGGGTGACCCAGTACTTC. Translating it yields CATSSDRGRVTQYF.

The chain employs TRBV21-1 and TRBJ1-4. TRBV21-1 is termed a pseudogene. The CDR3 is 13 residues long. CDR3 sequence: CASRSACNEKLFF. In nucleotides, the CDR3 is TGTGCCAGCAGGTCGGCGTGTAATGAAAAACTGTTTTTT.

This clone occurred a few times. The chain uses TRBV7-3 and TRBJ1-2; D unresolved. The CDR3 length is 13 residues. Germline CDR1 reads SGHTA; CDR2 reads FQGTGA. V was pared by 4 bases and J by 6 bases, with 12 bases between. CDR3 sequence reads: CASSSTGQDGYTF. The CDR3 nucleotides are TGTGCCAGCAGCTCTACTGGTCAGGATGGCTACACCTTC.

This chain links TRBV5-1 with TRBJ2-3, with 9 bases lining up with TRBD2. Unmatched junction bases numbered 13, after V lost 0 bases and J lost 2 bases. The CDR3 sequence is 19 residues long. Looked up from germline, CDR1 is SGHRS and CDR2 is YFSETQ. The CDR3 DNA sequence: TGCGCCAGCAGCTTGGCCGTAGCGGGAGTCGATCGCAACACAGATACGCAGTATTTT. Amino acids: CASSLAVAGVDRNTDTQYF.

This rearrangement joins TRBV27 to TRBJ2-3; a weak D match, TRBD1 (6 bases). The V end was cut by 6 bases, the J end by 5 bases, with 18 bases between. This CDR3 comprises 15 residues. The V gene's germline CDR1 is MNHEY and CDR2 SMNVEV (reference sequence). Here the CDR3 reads CASSLTWQQGDTQYF. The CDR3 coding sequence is TGTGCCAGCAGCCTAACTTGGCAACAGGGAGATACGCAGTATTTT.

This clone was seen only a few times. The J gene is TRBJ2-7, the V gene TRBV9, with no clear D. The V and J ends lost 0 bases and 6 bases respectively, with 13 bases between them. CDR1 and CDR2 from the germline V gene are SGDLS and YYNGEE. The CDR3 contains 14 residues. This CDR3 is CASSVDPGLAEQYF. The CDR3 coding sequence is TGTGCCAGCAGCGTAGACCCAGGTTTGGCCGAGCAGTACTTC.

CDR3 nucleotide sequence: TGTGCCAGCACCCCCGACAGTCTCTCCTACGAGCAGTACTTC. Translation gives CASTPDSLSYEQYF. This sequence joins TRBV6-1 and TRBJ2-7; weak D call: TRBD1 (5 bases). CDR1 is MNHNS, CDR2 SASEGT, per germline. The length of the CDR3 is 14 residues. Trimming left V 7 bases short and J 0 bases short, with 13 bases between.

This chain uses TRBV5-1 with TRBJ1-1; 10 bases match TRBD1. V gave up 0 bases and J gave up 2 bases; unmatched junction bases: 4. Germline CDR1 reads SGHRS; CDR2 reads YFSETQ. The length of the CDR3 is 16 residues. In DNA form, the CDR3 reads TGCGCCAGCAGCTTGGTTGGGACAGGGGCAAACACTGAAGCTTTCTTT. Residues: CASSLVGTGANTEAFF. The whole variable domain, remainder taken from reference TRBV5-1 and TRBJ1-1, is KAGVTQTPRYLIKTRGQQVTLSCSPISGHRSVSWYQQTPGQGLQFLFEYFSETQRNKGNFPGRFSGRQFSNSRSEMNVSTLELGDSALYLCASSLVGTGANTEAFFGQGTRLTVV.

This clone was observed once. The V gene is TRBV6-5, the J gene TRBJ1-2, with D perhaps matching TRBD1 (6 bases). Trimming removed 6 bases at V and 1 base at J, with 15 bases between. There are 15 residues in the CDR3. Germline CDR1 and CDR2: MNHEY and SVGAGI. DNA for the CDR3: TGTGCCAGCAGCTCACGGGGGGCAGATAACTATGGCTACACCTTC. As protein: CASSSRGADNYGYTF.

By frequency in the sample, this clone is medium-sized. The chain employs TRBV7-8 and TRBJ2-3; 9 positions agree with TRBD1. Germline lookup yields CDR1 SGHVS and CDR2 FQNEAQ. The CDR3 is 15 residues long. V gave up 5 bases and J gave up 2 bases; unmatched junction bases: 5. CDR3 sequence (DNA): TGTGCCAGCAGCCCCAACAGGGGGCCCACAGATACGCAGTATTTT. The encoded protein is CASSPNRGPTDTQYF.

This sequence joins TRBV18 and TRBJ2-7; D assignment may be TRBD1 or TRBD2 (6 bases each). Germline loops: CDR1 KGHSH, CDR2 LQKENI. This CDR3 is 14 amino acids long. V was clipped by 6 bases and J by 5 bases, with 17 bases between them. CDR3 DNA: TGTGCCAGCTCCCAAAAGGGGGGTCCCGACGAGCAGTACTTC. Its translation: CASSQKGGPDEQYF. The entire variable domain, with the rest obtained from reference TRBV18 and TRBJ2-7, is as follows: NAGVMQNPRHLVRRRGQEARLRCSPMKGHSHVYWYRQLPEEGLKFMVYLQKENIIDESGMPKERFSAEFPKEGPSILRIQQVVRGDSAAYFCASSQKGGPDEQYFGPGTRLTVT.

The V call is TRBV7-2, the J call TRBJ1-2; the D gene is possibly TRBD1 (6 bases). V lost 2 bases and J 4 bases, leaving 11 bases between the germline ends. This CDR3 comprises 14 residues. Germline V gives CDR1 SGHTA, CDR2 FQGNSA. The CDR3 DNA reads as TGTGCCAGCAGCTTACGGGGGGCAGGCTATGGCTACACCTTC. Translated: CASSLRGAGYGYTF.

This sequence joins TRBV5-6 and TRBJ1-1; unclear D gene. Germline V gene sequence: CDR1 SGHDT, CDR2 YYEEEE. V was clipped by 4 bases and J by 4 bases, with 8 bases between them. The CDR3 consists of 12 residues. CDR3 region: CASSREVTEAFF. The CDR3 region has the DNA TGTGCCAGCAGCAGGGAGGTCACTGAAGCTTTCTTT.

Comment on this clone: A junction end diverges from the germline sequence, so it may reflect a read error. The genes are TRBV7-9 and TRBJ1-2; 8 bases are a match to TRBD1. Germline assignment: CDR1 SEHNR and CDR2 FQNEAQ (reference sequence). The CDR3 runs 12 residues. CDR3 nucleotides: TGTGCCAGCAGCTTAGAGAGGACAGGGACGAACTTC. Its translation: CASSLERTGTNF.

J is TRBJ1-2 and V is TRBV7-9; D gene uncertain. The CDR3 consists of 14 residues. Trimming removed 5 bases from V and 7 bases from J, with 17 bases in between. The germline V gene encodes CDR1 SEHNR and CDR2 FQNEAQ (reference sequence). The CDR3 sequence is CASSPNWGSAGYTF. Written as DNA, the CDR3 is TGTGCCAGCAGCCCCAATTGGGGATCTGCTGGCTACACCTTC. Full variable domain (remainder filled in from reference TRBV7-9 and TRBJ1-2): DTGVSQNPRHKITKRGQNVTFRCDPISEHNRLYWYRQTLGQGPEFLTYFQNEAQLEKSRLLSDRFSAERPKGSFSTLEIQRTEQGDSAMYLCASSPNWGSAGYTFGSGTRLTVV.

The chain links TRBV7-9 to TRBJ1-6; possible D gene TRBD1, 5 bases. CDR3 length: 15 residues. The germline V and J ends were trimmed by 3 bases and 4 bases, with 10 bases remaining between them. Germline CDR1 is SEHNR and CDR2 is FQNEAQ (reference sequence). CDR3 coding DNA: TGTGCCAGCAGCTTGAGGGGAGAGTATAATTCACCCCTCCACTTT. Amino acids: CASSLRGEYNSPLHF.

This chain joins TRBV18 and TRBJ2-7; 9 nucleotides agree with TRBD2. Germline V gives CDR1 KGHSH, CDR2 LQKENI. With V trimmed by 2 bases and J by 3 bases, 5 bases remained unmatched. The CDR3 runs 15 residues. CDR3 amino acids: CASSPGVAGDYEQYF. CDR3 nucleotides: TGTGCCAGCTCACCAGGGGTAGCGGGGGACTACGAGCAGTACTTC.

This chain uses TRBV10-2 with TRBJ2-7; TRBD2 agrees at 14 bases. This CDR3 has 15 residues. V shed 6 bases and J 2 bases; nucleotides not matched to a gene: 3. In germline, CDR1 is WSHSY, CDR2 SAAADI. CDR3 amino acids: CASRAGLAGAYEQYF. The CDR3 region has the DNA TGCGCCAGCAGAGCGGGACTAGCGGGAGCCTACGAGCAGTACTTC.

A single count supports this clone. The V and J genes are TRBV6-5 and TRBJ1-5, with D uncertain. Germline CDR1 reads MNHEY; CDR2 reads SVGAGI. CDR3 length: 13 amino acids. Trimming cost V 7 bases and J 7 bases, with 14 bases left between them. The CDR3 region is CASTAGGRQPQHF. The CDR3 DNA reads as TGTGCCAGCACCGCGGGAGGAAGGCAGCCCCAGCATTTT.